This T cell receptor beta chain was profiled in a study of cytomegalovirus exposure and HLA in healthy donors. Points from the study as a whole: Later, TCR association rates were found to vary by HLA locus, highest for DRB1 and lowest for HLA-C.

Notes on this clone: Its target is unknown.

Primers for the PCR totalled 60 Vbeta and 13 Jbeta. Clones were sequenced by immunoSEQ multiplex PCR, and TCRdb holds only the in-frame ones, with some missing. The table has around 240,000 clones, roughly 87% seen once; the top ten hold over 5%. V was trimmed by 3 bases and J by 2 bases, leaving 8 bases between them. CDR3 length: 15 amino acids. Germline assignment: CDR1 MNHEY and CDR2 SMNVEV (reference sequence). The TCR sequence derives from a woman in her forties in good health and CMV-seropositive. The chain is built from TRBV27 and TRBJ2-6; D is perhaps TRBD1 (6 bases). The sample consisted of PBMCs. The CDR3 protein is CASSFTGTGANVLTF. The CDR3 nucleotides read TGTGCCAGCAGTTTCACAGGGACTGGGGCCAACGTCCTGACTTTC.